This is a list of T cell receptor beta chains from one sample in a study of cytomegalovirus exposure and HLA in healthy donors. The table came from immunoSEQ multiplex PCR; TCRdb's copy has only in-frame clones and leaves some out. The sample holds over 150,000 clones; 80% are singletons and the top ten take 9.5% to 10%. The sequenced material came from PBMCs. These receptors originate from a man aged 18 to 30 in good health and CMV-seropositive. Each CDR3 is given with its conserved first and last residue. A D gene is named only where the DNA matches it firmly. The size field is filled for only some rows; it gives once, few, many or a size class.

d_call j_call v_call clone_size cdr3_aa cdr3_nt
NA TRBJ1-1 TRBV9 NA CASSADPTGFATEAFF TGTGCCAGCAGCGCAGACCCCACCGGGTTTGCCACTGAAGCTTTCTTT
NA TRBJ1-5 TRBV25-1 NA CASSAGSNQPQHF TGTGCCAGCAGTGCAGGGTCCAATCAGCCCCAGCATTTT
NA TRBJ1-1 TRBV28 NA CASSLITEAFF TGTGCCAGCAGTTTAATAACTGAAGCTTTCTTT
NA TRBJ2-7 TRBV6-5 NA CASTPTRSSYEQYF TGTGCCAGCACCCCTACGCGGAGCTCCTACGAGCAGTACTTC
TRBD2 TRBJ2-5 TRBV7-3 NA CASSLTSAGETQYF TGTGCCAGCAGCTTGACTAGCGCCGGGGAGACCCAGTACTTC
NA TRBJ1-3 TRBV6-1 NA CASSEVGQGGNTIYF TGTGCCAGCAGTGAAGTGGGGCAAGGTGGAAACACCATATATTTT
TRBD1 TRBJ1-5 TRBV28 few CASSSTGTDNQPQHF TGTGCCAGCAGTTCCACCGGGACAGATAATCAGCCCCAGCATTTT
TRBD2 TRBJ2-7 TRBV5-1 NA CASSQQTSGSLPAYEQYF TGCGCCAGCAGCCAACAGACTAGCGGGAGTCTCCCCGCCTACGAGCAGTACTTC
NA TRBJ1-2 TRBV6-6 NA CASSYRVEGYGYTF TGTGCCAGCAGTTACCGGGTTGAGGGCTATGGCTACACCTTC
NA TRBJ1-1 TRBV5-8 NA CASSRGEGLPEAFF TGTGCCAGCAGCCGGGGGGAAGGTTTACCCGAAGCTTTCTTT
NA TRBJ1-2 TRBV4-2 NA CASSHPRDNSGYTF TGTGCCAGCAGCCACCCCCGGGACAACAGCGGCTACACCTTC
NA TRBJ1-5 TRBV19 NA CASSINNQPQHF TGTGCCAGTAGTATTAACAATCAGCCCCAGCATTTT
TRBD1 TRBJ2-3 TRBV2 NA CASSDRGVSTDTQYF TGTGCCAGCAGCGACAGGGGGGTTAGCACAGATACGCAGTATTTT
NA TRBJ2-1 TRBV15 NA CATSSARGNEQFF TGTGCCACCAGCAGTGCCCGCGGCAATGAGCAGTTCTTC
NA TRBJ1-5 TRBV2 NA CASSESARHNQPQHF TGTGCCAGCAGTGAATCGGCCAGGCACAATCAGCCCCAGCATTTT
NA TRBJ1-2 TRBV6-5 NA CASSYNPSTDGYTF TGTGCCAGCAGTTATAATCCATCAACGGATGGCTACACCTTC
TRBD2 TRBJ2-7 TRBV6-1 NA CASRGGGSYEQYF TGTGCCAGCCGCGGGGGGGGGTCCTACGAGCAGTACTTC
NA TRBJ2-2 TRBV12-5 once CASGLDRQAANTGELFF TGTGCTAGTGGTTTGGACCGGCAGGCCGCGAACACCGGGGAGCTGTTTTTT
TRBD1 TRBJ1-1 TRBV18 NA CASSPDRDIVNTEAFF TGTGCCAGCTCACCGGACAGGGATATAGTGAACACTGAAGCTTTCTTT
NA TRBJ1-4 TRBV5-5 NA CASSHLRDIEEKLFF TGTGCCAGCAGCCACCTCCGGGACATAGAGGAAAAACTGTTTTTT
TRBD1 TRBJ2-7 TRBV6-5 few CASSPAGGGYEQYF TGTGCCAGCAGCCCCGCAGGGGGCGGGTACGAGCAGTACTTC
NA TRBJ2-2 TRBV7-9 once CASSFLGGNLAGELFF TGTGCCAGCAGCTTTCTAGGGGGTAATTTGGCCGGGGAGCTGTTTTTT
NA TRBJ2-7 TRBV19 NA CASSNAYTYEQYF TGTGCCAGTAGTAATGCGTATACCTACGAGCAGTACTTC
TRBD1 TRBJ1-5 TRBV6-5 NA CASSYGTGGQPQHF TGTGCCAGCAGTTACGGGACAGGGGGCCAGCCCCAGCATTTT
TRBD2 TRBJ2-1 TRBV5-1 NA CASSPGGFLANEQFF TGCGCCAGCAGCCCGGGGGGGTTTTTGGCGAATGAGCAGTTCTTC
NA TRBJ1-2 TRBV27 NA CASSQTANYGYTF TGTGCCAGCAGTCAAACAGCTAACTATGGCTACACCTTC
NA TRBJ1-4 TRBV7-9 NA CASSFGSTVQREKLFF TGTGCCAGCAGCTTCGGTTCCACCGTCCAACGCGAAAAACTGTTTTTT
NA TRBJ2-7 TRBV19 NA CASSIGRTTYEQYF TGTGCCAGTAGTATAGGTCGGACAACCTACGAGCAGTACTTC
TRBD1 TRBJ2-7 TRBV5-4 NA CASSLDPTGGSYEQYF TGTGCCAGCAGCTTGGATCCGACAGGGGGTTCCTACGAGCAGTACTTC
NA TRBJ2-1 TRBV6-5 NA CASSYSSRKYNEQFF TGTGCCAGCAGTTACTCGTCGCGGAAATACAATGAGCAGTTCTTC
TRBD1 TRBJ2-2 TRBV6-1 NA CASSLGQGRAGELFF TGTGCCAGCAGCCTGGGACAGGGGAGGGCCGGGGAGCTGTTTTTT
NA TRBJ1-5 TRBV6-1 NA CASSEASRNQPQHF TGTGCCAGCAGTGAAGCGAGCCGGAATCAGCCCCAGCATTTT
NA TRBJ1-6 TRBV9 NA CASSVREAPLHF TGTGCCAGCAGCGTACGGGAGGCACCCCTCCACTTT
NA TRBJ1-2 TRBV7-2 NA CASSLDINYGYTF TGTGCCAGCAGCTTAGACATTAACTATGGCTACACCTTC
TRBD2 TRBJ2-3 TRBV5-6 once CASSLGTSIGTQYF TGTGCCAGCAGCTTGGGGACTAGCATTGGGACGCAGTATTTT
TRBD1 TRBJ1-1 TRBV5-1 once CASSLEGQGTEAFF TGCGCCAGCAGCTTGGAGGGACAGGGCACTGAAGCTTTCTTT
TRBD1 TRBJ1-5 TRBV28 NA CASSLGTGPQPQHF TGTGCCAGCAGCCTCGGGACAGGGCCCCAGCCCCAGCATTTT
NA TRBJ2-7 TRBV5-1 NA CASSTTQGWDEQYF TGCGCCAGCAGCACAACACAGGGTTGGGACGAGCAGTACTTC
TRBD2 TRBJ2-2 TRBV4-1 NA CASSFPSGGRGTGELFF TGCGCCAGCAGCTTCCCGAGCGGGGGGCGGGGCACCGGGGAGCTGTTTTTT
NA TRBJ2-7 TRBV7-9 NA CASSLGTGFHEQYF TGTGCCAGCAGCTTAGGTACAGGGTTTCACGAGCAGTACTTC
NA TRBJ1-3 TRBV5-1 NA CASSLAAGAAGNTIYF TGCGCCAGCAGCTTGGCCGCGGGGGCCGCTGGAAACACCATATATTTT
NA TRBJ2-1 TRBV7-8 NA CASNYQGQSYDEQFF TGTGCCAGCAACTATCAAGGACAGTCATACGATGAGCAGTTCTTC
TRBD2 TRBJ2-5 TRBV7-9 NA CASSSLAIQETQYF TGTGCCAGCAGCTCACTAGCGATACAAGAGACCCAGTACTTC
NA TRBJ2-4 TRBV5-5 NA CASSLRGRGENIQYF TGTGCCAGCAGCTTACGGGGGAGAGGAGAAAACATTCAGTACTTC
NA TRBJ2-1 TRBV5-1 NA CASSLSRQGYAEQFF TGCGCCAGCAGCTTGTCCCGCCAGGGGTACGCTGAGCAGTTCTTC
NA TRBJ2-7 TRBV6-6 NA CASSYSSEQYF TGTGCCAGCAGTTACTCATCCGAGCAGTACTTC
NA TRBJ1-4 TRBV5-1 once CASSLGQGEKLFF TGCGCCAGCAGCCTTGGACAAGGGGAAAAACTGTTTTTT
TRBD1 TRBJ2-7 TRBV11-2 NA CASSLVNTGAVEQYF TGTGCCAGCAGCTTAGTCAACACAGGGGCCGTCGAGCAGTACTTC
NA TRBJ1-1 TRBV4-2 NA CASSQEQGNTEAFF TGTGCCAGCAGCCAGGAACAGGGGAACACTGAAGCTTTCTTT
NA TRBJ1-6 TRBV5-6 NA CASSFFFQGGGSPLHF TGTGCCAGCAGCTTTTTCTTCCAGGGAGGAGGTTCACCCCTCCACTTT